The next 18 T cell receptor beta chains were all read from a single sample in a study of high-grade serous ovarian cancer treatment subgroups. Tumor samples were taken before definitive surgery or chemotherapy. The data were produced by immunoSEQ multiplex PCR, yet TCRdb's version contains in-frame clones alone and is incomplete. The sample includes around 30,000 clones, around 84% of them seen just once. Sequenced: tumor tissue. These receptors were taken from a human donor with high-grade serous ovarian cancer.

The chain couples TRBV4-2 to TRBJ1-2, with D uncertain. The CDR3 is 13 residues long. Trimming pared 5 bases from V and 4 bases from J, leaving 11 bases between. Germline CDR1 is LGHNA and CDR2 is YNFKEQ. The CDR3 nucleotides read TGTGCCAGCAGCTTGGCATCAGTCTATGGCTACACCTTC. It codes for CASSLASVYGYTF.

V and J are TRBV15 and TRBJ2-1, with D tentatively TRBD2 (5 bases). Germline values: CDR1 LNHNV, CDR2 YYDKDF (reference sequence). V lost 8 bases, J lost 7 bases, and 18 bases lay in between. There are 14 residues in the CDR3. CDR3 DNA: TGTGCCACCGGGGAGTCCCATTTGGGGAATGAGCAGTTCTTC. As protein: CATGESHLGNEQFF.

The DNA of the CDR3 is TGTGCCAGCAGAACACCGGCCCTAAATAATTCACCCCTCCACTTT. Its translation: CASRTPALNNSPLHF. The chain links TRBV6-5 to TRBJ1-6; D unclear. V was pared by 6 bases and J by 5 bases, with 14 bases between. The V gene's germline CDR1 is MNHEY and CDR2 SVGAGI. This CDR3 spans 15 amino acids.

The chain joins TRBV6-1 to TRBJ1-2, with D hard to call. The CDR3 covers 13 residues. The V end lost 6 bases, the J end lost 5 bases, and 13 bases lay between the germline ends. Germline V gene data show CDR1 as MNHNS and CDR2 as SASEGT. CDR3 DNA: TGTGCCAGCAGAGTTTCGGCTTATTATGGCTACACCTTC. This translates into CASRVSAYYGYTF.

CDR3 amino acids: CASSLVPGSNQPQHF. CDR3 in DNA: TGTGCCAGCAGCTTAGTCCCAGGGTCCAATCAGCCCCAGCATTTT. The rearrangement joins TRBV7-2 to TRBJ1-5, with D perhaps matching TRBD1 (5 bases). The CDR3 loop spans 15 amino acids. Between the trimmed V and J ends, which lost 1 base and 3 bases, there was a span of 10 bases. Germline assignment: CDR1 SGHTA and CDR2 FQGNSA.

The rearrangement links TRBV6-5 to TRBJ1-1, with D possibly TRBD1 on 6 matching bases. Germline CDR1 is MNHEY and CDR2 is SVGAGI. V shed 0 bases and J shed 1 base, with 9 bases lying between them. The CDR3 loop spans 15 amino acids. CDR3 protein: CASSYSNRANTEAFF. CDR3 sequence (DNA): TGTGCCAGCAGTTACTCGAACAGGGCGAACACTGAAGCTTTCTTT.

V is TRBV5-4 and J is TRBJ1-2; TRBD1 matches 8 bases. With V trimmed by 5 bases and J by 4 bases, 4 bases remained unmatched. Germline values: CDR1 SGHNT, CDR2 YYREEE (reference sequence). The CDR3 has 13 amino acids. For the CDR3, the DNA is TGTGCCAGCAGGCCGGGACAGGCCTATGGCTACACCTTC. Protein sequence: CASRPGQAYGYTF.

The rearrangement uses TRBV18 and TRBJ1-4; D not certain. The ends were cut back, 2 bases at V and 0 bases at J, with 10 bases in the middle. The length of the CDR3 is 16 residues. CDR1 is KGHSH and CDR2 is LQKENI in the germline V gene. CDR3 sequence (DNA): TGTGCCAGCTCACCAGTGATCGGGGCAACTAATGAAAAACTGTTTTTT. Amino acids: CASSPVIGATNEKLFF. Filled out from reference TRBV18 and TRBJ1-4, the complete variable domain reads NAGVMQNPRHLVRRRGQEARLRCSPMKGHSHVYWYRQLPEEGLKFMVYLQKENIIDESGMPKERFSAEFPKEGPSILRIQQVVRGDSAAYFCASSPVIGATNEKLFFGSGTQLSVL.

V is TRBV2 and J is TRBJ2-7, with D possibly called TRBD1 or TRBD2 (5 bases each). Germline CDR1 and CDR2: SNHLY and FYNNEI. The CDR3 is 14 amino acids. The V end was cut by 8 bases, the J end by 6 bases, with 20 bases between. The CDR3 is CASATGTSTSEQYF. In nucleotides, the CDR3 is TGTGCCAGCGCTACCGGGACCTCCACCTCCGAGCAGTACTTC.

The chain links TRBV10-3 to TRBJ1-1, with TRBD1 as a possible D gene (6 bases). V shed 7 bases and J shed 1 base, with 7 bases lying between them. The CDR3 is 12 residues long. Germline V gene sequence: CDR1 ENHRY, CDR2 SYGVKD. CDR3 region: CAIKGENTEAFF. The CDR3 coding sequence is TGTGCCATCAAGGGGGAGAACACTGAAGCTTTCTTT.

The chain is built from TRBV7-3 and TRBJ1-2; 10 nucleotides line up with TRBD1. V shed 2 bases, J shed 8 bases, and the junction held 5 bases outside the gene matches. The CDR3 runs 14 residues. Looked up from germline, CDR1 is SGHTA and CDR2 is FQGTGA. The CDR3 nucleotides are TGTGCCAGCAGCTTACCGGGACAGGGGTCGGGCTACACCTTC. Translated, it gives CASSLPGQGSGYTF.

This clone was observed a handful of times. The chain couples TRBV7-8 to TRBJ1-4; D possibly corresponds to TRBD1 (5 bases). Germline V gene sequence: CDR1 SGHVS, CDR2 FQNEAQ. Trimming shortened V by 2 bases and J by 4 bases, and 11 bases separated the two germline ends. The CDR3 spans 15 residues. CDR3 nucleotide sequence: TGTGCCAGCAGCTTACGCAGGGCTGTTAATGAAAAACTGTTTTTT. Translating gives CASSLRRAVNEKLFF.

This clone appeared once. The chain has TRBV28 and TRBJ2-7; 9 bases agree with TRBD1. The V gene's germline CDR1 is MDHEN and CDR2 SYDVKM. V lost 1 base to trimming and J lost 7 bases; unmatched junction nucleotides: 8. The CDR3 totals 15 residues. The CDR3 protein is CASSLYGDRVTEQYF. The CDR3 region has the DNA TGTGCCAGCAGTTTATATGGGGACAGGGTAACGGAGCAGTACTTC.

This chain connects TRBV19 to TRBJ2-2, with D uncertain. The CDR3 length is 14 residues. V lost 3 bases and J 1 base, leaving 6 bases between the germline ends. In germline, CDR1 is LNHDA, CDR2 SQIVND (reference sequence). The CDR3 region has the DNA TGTGCCAGTAGTATTGGGAAGAACACCGGGGAGCTGTTTTTT. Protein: CASSIGKNTGELFF.

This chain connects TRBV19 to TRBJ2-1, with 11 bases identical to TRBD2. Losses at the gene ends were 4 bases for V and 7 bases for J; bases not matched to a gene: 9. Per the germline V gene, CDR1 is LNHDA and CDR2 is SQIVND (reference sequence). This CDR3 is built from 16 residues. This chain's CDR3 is CASSTLSGRALNEQFF. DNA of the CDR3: TGTGCCAGTAGTACCCTTAGCGGGAGGGCCTTGAATGAGCAGTTCTTC.

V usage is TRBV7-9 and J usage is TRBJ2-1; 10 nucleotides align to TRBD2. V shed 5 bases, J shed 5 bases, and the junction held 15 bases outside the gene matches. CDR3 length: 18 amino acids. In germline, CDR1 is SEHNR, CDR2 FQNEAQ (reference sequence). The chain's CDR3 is CASSPLTPSAGGDNEQFF. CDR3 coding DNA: TGTGCCAGCAGCCCCCTAACCCCCTCAGCGGGAGGGGACAATGAGCAGTTCTTC.

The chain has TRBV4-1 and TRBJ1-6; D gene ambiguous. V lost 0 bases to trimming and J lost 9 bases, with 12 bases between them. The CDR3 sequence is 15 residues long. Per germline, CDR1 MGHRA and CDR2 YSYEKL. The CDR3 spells CASSQDGSSTSPLHF. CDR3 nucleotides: TGCGCCAGCAGCCAAGACGGTTCTAGTACTTCACCCCTCCACTTT.

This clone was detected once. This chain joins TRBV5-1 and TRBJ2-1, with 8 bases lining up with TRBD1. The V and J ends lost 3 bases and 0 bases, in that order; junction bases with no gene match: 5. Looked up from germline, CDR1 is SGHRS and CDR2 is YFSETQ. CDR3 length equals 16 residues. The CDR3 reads CASSSSGGLSYNEQFF. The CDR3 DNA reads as TGCGCCAGCAGCTCCTCAGGGGGCCTCTCCTACAATGAGCAGTTCTTC.